This T cell receptor beta chain came from a study of patients and donors after allogeneic stem cell transplantation. One entry per CDR3 protein, called by TCRdb with MiXCR from the RT-PCR reads. The sample has about 74,000 distinct CDR3 sequences, more than 20% seen once; the top ten hold more than 25%. This TCR was sampled from a human donor who was either an allogeneic HSCT recipient or a stem cell or donor lymphocyte infusion donor (not recorded which). It is not recorded whose cells these are; they may come from a transplant donor. The sequenced material came from blood, either unsorted or a sorted T cell fraction (not recorded which).

The CDR3 DNA reads TGCAGTGCTTTGGGGCAGGGGGCAGGGGAGCAGTACTTC. It specifies CSALGQGAGEQYF. The genes are TRBV20-1 and TRBJ2-7, with 8 bases that match TRBD1. The CDR3 spans 13 residues. Unmatched junction bases numbered 10, after V lost 5 bases and J lost 7 bases. Germline values: CDR1 DFQATT, CDR2 SNEGSKA (reference sequence).